Sequencing of this T cell receptor beta chain was carried out in a study of blood T cell repertoires in COVID-19 (dated by TCRdb to 2018 to 2021). Describing the broader study: Samples covering the acute and convalescent phases of COVID-19 were provided by collaborators in the United States, Italy and Spain. The prospective study material was composed of cDNA or gDNA derived from T cells, B-cell-depleted T cells, or PBMCs. Deeply sampled blood TCRbeta repertoires from subjects exposed to, actively infected with, or recovered from COVID-19 were included in the dataset. The repertoires were released in a freely available public database intended as a resource for research on the immune response to SARS-CoV-2. Samples were obtained from the ongoing ImmuneRACE study (first 160 participants) and from some 1,300 subjects provided by 6 global collaborators. Nearly every sample came with metadata listing a de-identified subject ID, COVID-19 status, age in years and sex. Where available, HLA class I and class II types were obtained from metadata supplied by the sample provider rather than from assay-based typing. Results and caveats for the whole study, not just this receptor: Clinical and demographic metadata were provided uncurated, with the amount varying by source and participant.

A word on this clone: Its antigen remains undetermined. No quality values exist for individual bases; no much larger clone is one base distant.

Participants in the prospective study were enrolled through a virtual design, were aged about 18 to 100 years, and lived in about two dozen United States geographic areas. To assign participants to cohorts, the prospective study relied on clinical history that participants themselves reported in a screening survey and a study questionnaire. Mobile phlebotomists in the prospective study collected whole blood, serum and a nasopharyngeal or oropharyngeal swab from every participant. Additional blood draws and questionnaires over an approximately two-month period could optionally be provided by prospective study participants. Before DNA extraction, prospective study blood samples were shipped either frozen or at room temperature. TCRbeta CDR3 regions were amplified from genomic DNA using the immunoSEQ Assay, a bias-controlled multiplex PCR. As for the authors' bioinformatics: Nucleated cell counts per sample were estimated from amplification of reference gene primers within the assay. To quantify the absolute abundance of each unique TCRbeta CDR3 rearrangement, sequence reads were collapsed and filtered. For each sample, productive Simpson clonality was calculated as the square root of Simpson's diversity index across productive rearrangements. TCRdb re-hosts the immuneACCESS table, in-frame sequences only. Its copies lack some clones; in the studies checked, an unresolved V gene accounts for under half of them, and the cause for the rest is not known. That table furnishes V, J and clone size, whereas the DNA furnished D and trimming. Across this sample there are about 440,000 clones, with nearly 90% seen only once. Over 1.5% of the sample is in the top ten clones.

The germline V gene (reference sequence) yields SGHKS for CDR1 and YYEKEE for CDR2. V is pared back by 7 bases and J by 1 base, with 19 bases lying between the germline termini. The CDR3 has 16 amino acids, counting the end cysteine and phenylalanine. The entry retains the CDR3 DNA only, 48 bases that are in frame from base 1. The rearranged segments are TRBV5-5 and TRBJ2-3, with no confidently assigned D gene. This TCR was recovered from a woman under 30 with acute COVID-19. Source material: PBMCs or T cells enriched from blood (not recorded which). CDR3 loop: CASAMYGPSRTDTQYF. In nucleotides, the sequence is TGTGCCAGCGCGATGTATGGGCCCTCTCGCACAGATACGCAGTATTTT.